Listed here is a single TCR beta chain. The identical CDR3 is also encoded by other nucleotide sequences in the sample. The authors' processing: Amplification of reference gene primers was used by the study to estimate nucleated cell counts. Produced via immunoSEQ multiplex PCR; TCRdb's table is partial and in-frame only. V and J calls and clone size come straight from that table; D and trimming were deduced from the DNA. The profile shows over 130,000 clones, over 70% of them singletons. These data are taken from a study of blood T cell repertoires in COVID-19. At the level of the study: Some COVID-19 samples were acute and others convalescent; all came from the United States, Italy and Spain. PBMCs, B-cell-depleted T cells, or T cells provided the cDNA or gDNA that made up the material.

This sequence originates from a man aged 55 to 70 with active or convalescent COVID-19. The sequenced material came from peripheral blood.

The CDR3 here is CASRAGNSNQPQHF. In nucleotides, the CDR3 is TGTGCCAGCAGGGCCGGGAATAGCAATCAGCCCCAGCATTTT. The chain employs TRBV28 and TRBJ1-5; D is unresolved. V was trimmed by 6 bases and J by 0 bases, leaving 9 bases between them. The CDR3 is 14 amino acids. The germline gives CDR1 MDHEN, CDR2 SYDVKM.